This T cell receptor beta chain appears in the sequencing data of a study of cytomegalovirus exposure and HLA in healthy donors. Study-wide findings and caveats: Evidence from a later analysis indicated that most CMV-associated TCR beta chains looked HLA-restricted. Using the classifier, cytomegalovirus status was reportedly diagnosed with high specificity and sensitivity.

The J segment lost 3 bases and the V segment lost 1 base, leaving 7 bases of the junction unmatched. The CDR3 runs to 16 residues. Germline V gene sequence: CDR1 SGHTA, CDR2 FQGNSA. As regards this clone: Its target is not known.

In the PCR, 60 Vbeta and 13 Jbeta primers were used. Produced via immunoSEQ multiplex PCR; TCRdb's table is partial and in-frame only. The sample lists about 150,000 clones, about 76% occurring once. Sequencing input: PBMCs. The source is a man younger than 40 in good health and CMV-seropositive. The V gene is TRBV7-2, the J gene TRBJ2-7, with 9 bases matching TRBD2. CDR3 sequence reads: CASSLVPSGNGYEQYF. Written as DNA, the CDR3 is TGTGCCAGCAGCTTAGTCCCTAGCGGGAACGGCTACGAGCAGTACTTC.